The table lists the clone carrying this TCR beta chain with a few counts. Antigen unknown. The source of the sample is a study of identical twins. Study observations and caveats: For cord blood, abundant beta clonotypes had fewer insertions, unlike memory repertoires, which showed none.

This CDR3 is 13 amino acids long. Looked up from germline, CDR1 is MGHDK and CDR2 is SYGVNS. Trimming took off 3 bases at V and 4 bases at J, with 6 bases between the two ends. With template switching, a universal primer site was added, and the cDNA carried unique molecular identifiers. TCRdb re-analysed the 5' RACE reads in MiXCR, keeping a single row per CDR3 protein. The data hold 1.5 million to 2 million distinct CDR3 sequences, with about 30% observed a single time. What was sequenced was cord blood. The TCR sequence derives from a newborn girl in good health. The V and J genes are TRBV25-1 and TRBJ2-2; tentative D call: TRBD1 (5 bases). The CDR3 protein is CASSDRVTGELFF. CDR3 DNA: TGTGCCAGCAGTGACAGGGTCACCGGGGAGCTGTTTTTT.